The 17 T cell receptor beta chains listed next were all sequenced from one sample in a study of blood T cell repertoires in COVID-19 (dated by TCRdb to the early 2020s). Library generation was performed with the immunoSEQ multiplex PCR assay. Not all clones reach the TCRdb copy of this immuneACCESS table, which keeps in-frame sequences only. Checked studies attribute under half of the gap to unresolved V genes and leave the rest unexplained. This sample comprises over 200,000 clones, around 80% of them detected only once. The top ten hold approximately 2% of the sample. The material sequenced was PBMCs or T cells enriched from blood (not recorded which). The receptors come from a man between 60 and 75 years old who had recovered from COVID-19.

This clone was recorded only once. V gene TRBV7-2 combines with J gene TRBJ1-5; 7 positions match TRBD1. The V gene's germline CDR1 is SGHTA and CDR2 FQGNSA. This CDR3 is 15 amino acids long. Trimming cost V 2 bases and J 6 bases; bases outside gene matches: 7. The CDR3 reads CASSLIRGQRQPQHF. In DNA form, the CDR3 reads TGTGCCAGCAGCTTAATTAGGGGGCAGCGTCAGCCCCAGCATTTT.

This chain links TRBV11-3 with TRBJ1-1; D not certain. Trimming pared 3 bases from V and 5 bases from J, leaving 13 bases between. CDR3 length: 14 amino acids. Germline CDR1 reads SGHNT; CDR2 reads YENEEA. CDR3 region: CASSLPGGVTEAFF. CDR3 nucleotide sequence: TGTGCCAGCAGCTTGCCGGGAGGAGTTACTGAAGCTTTCTTT.

This chain uses TRBV15 with TRBJ2-7, with unresolved D. From germline, CDR1 is LNHNV and CDR2 YYDKDF (reference sequence). Trimming took off 1 base at V and 0 bases at J, with 7 bases between the two ends. The CDR3 is 14 amino acids. The CDR3 bases are TGTGCCACCAGCAGAGCTGGCAACTCCTACGAGCAGTACTTC. This gives the protein CATSRAGNSYEQYF. The full variable domain, completed using reference TRBV15 and TRBJ2-7, is DAMVIQNPRYQVTQFGKPVTLSCSQTLNHNVMYWYQQKSSQAPKLLFHYYDKDFNNEADTPDNFQSRRPNTSFCFLDIRSPGLGDTAMYLCATSRAGNSYEQYFGPGTRLTVT.

The chain recombines TRBV5-6 with TRBJ1-2; no firm D call. Trimming removed 2 bases from V and 4 bases from J, with 12 bases in between. From germline, CDR1 is SGHDT and CDR2 YYEEEE. The CDR3 totals 14 residues. The CDR3 reads CASSLEGRSYGYTF. CDR3 in DNA: TGTGCCAGCAGCTTAGAGGGCAGGAGCTATGGCTACACCTTC.

The chain carries TRBV7-6 and TRBJ2-3; the D gene is possibly TRBD1 (5 bases). Trimming pared 5 bases from V and 2 bases from J, leaving 11 bases between. Germline V gene data show CDR1 as SGHVS and CDR2 as FNYEAQ. The CDR3 runs to 14 residues. CDR3 bases: TGTGCCAGCAGCAGAACAGGTTCCACAGATACGCAGTATTTT. As protein: CASSRTGSTDTQYF.

The table lists this clone with a count of one. The chain links TRBV30 to TRBJ2-7; tentatively, D is TRBD2 (5 bases). The CDR3 extends over 12 amino acids. Germline lookup yields CDR1 GTSNPN and CDR2 SVGIG (reference sequence). Trimming shortened V by 1 base and J by 7 bases, and 11 bases separated the two germline ends. This chain's CDR3 is CAWSGHSGEQYF. The DNA of the CDR3 is TGTGCCTGGAGTGGGCACTCGGGGGAGCAGTACTTC.

CDR3 sequence reads: CASTGSGNTIYF. Here the CDR3 DNA reads TGTGCCAGCACAGGGTCTGGAAACACCATATATTTT. This chain joins TRBV12-3 or TRBV12-4 and TRBJ1-3; tentative D call: TRBD1 (5 bases). The germline V and J ends were trimmed by 7 bases and 1 base, with 5 bases remaining between them. The CDR3 contains 12 residues.

This chain connects TRBV5-1 to TRBJ2-3; TRBD1 matches at 7 bases. V trimming: 4 bases; J trimming: 0 bases; junction bases outside the gene matches: 5. Germline lookup yields CDR1 SGHRS and CDR2 YFSETQ. This CDR3 is 15 amino acids long. CDR3 sequence: CASSTGQISTDTQYF. The CDR3 DNA reads as TGCGCCAGCAGCACGGGACAGATTAGCACAGATACGCAGTATTTT.

V gene TRBV15 combines with J gene TRBJ1-2, with D tentatively TRBD1 (6 bases). Trimming removed 5 bases from V and 8 bases from J, with 18 bases in between. The CDR3 length is 14 residues. The germline V gene has CDR1 LNHNV and CDR2 YYDKDF (reference sequence). CDR3 residues: CATSETGERRGYTF. The CDR3 DNA is TGTGCCACCAGCGAGACAGGCGAAAGGAGGGGCTACACCTTC.

This chain links TRBV6-2 or TRBV6-3 with TRBJ2-1; 10 nucleotides match TRBD1. This CDR3 is built from 15 residues. Germline loops: CDR1 MNHEY, CDR2 SVGEGT. V lost 6 bases to trimming and J lost 4 bases; unmatched junction nucleotides: 6. CDR3: CASSPGTGAYNEQFF. CDR3 nucleotide sequence: TGTGCCAGCAGCCCCGGGACAGGGGCTTACAATGAGCAGTTCTTC.

V usage is TRBV2 and J usage is TRBJ2-5; 8 nucleotides line up with TRBD1. After removal of 3 bases from V and 5 bases from J, the junction contained 5 bases not matched to a gene. This CDR3 contains 14 residues. Germline-derived CDR1 and CDR2 are SNHLY and FYNNEI. The CDR3: CASSDPTGAETQYF. The CDR3, as DNA: TGTGCCAGCAGTGACCCGACAGGGGCCGAGACCCAGTACTTC.

The gene calls are TRBV11-2 and TRBJ2-7; 7 bases map to TRBD1. CDR3 length equals 13 residues. Losses at the gene ends were 7 bases for V and 2 bases for J; bases not matched to a gene: 5. Germline V gene sequence: CDR1 SGHAT, CDR2 FQNNGV. The CDR3 loop is CASKPDRAYEQYF. CDR3 coding DNA: TGTGCCAGCAAACCTGACAGGGCCTACGAGCAGTACTTC.

The chain links TRBV5-4 to TRBJ2-7; 8 bases line up with TRBD2. Germline trimming cut 2 bases from V and 3 bases from J; bases unmatched to any gene: 4. The CDR3 consists of 14 residues. CDR1 SGHNT and CDR2 YYREEE come from the germline V gene (reference sequence). The CDR3 sequence is CASSLAGDLYEQYF. The CDR3 DNA sequence: TGTGCCAGCAGCTTAGCGGGGGACCTCTACGAGCAGTACTTC.

The chain carries TRBV7-2 and TRBJ1-1; 7 bases map to TRBD1. The V gene end was trimmed by 0 bases and the J gene end by 5 bases; junction bases not matched to a gene: 12. Germline V gene data show CDR1 as SGHTA and CDR2 as FQGNSA. The CDR3 is made up of 17 amino acids. Here the CDR3 reads CASSLAPGQIFGTEAFF. The CDR3 coding sequence is TGTGCCAGCAGCTTAGCTCCGGGACAGATATTTGGTACTGAAGCTTTCTTT.

This clone showed up just once. The V gene is TRBV6-5, the J gene TRBJ2-7; D is possibly TRBD1 (7 bases). This CDR3 has 14 amino acids. Germline CDR1 MNHEY, CDR2 SVGAGI. The germline V and J ends were trimmed by 6 bases and 4 bases, with 16 bases remaining between them. The DNA for the CDR3 is TGTGCCAGCAGCCCGGGGGACAGCGGATACGAGCAGTACTTC. Amino acids: CASSPGDSGYEQYF.

The chain is built from TRBV6-5 and TRBJ2-5; 10 bases line up with TRBD2. The J segment lost 1 base and the V segment lost 3 bases, leaving 5 bases of the junction unmatched. Germline CDR1 reads MNHEY; CDR2 reads SVGAGI. This CDR3 contains 16 residues. The CDR3 DNA is TGTGCCAGCAGTTATATGCTAGCGGGGGCCCAAGAGACCCAGTACTTC. Its protein is CASSYMLAGAQETQYF.

This clone occurred a few times. The chain recombines TRBV25-1 with TRBJ1-3, with a possible D match to TRBD1 (5 bases). Trimming stripped 4 bases from V and 0 bases from J, with 13 bases between. The CDR3 totals 16 residues. The germline CDR1 and CDR2 sequences are MGHDK and SYGVNS. The CDR3: CASSGLPRDSGNTIYF. Written as DNA, the CDR3 is TGTGCCAGCAGTGGTCTACCCAGGGACTCTGGAAACACCATATATTTT.